This T cell receptor (beta chain) comes out of a study of cytomegalovirus exposure and HLA in healthy donors. Healthy donors of bone marrow made up the group. Losses at the gene ends were 8 bases for V and 2 bases for J; bases not matched to a gene: 5. This CDR3 is 13 amino acids long. Germline loops: CDR1 MRHNA, CDR2 SNTAGT. Primers for the PCR totalled 60 Vbeta and 13 Jbeta. Sequenced by immunoSEQ multiplex PCR; TCRdb stores in-frame clones only, minus some. The table includes under 250,000 clones, about 80% detected once. Study observations and caveats: Donors were assumed by presence/absence analyses to have roughly uniform sequencing depth.

Details on this clone: Its antigen is undetermined.

The chain couples TRBV6-4 to TRBJ2-7; 8 bases line up with TRBD2. This clonotype was sampled from a woman aged 55 to 70 in good health and CMV-seropositive. Source material: PBMCs. CDR3 in DNA: TGTGCCAGCTCGACTAGCGAGACCTACGAGCAGTACTTC. Translation gives CASSTSETYEQYF.